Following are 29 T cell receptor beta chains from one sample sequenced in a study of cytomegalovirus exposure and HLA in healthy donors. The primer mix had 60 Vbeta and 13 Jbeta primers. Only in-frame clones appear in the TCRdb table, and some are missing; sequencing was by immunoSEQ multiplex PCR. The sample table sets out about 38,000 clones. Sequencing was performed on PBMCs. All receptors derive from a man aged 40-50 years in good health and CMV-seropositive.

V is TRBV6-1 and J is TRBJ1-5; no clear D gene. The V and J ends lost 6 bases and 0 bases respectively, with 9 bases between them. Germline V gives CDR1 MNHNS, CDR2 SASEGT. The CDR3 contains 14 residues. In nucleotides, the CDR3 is TGTGCCAGCAGGACCAGGTATAGCAATCAGCCCCAGCATTTT. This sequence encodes CASRTRYSNQPQHF.

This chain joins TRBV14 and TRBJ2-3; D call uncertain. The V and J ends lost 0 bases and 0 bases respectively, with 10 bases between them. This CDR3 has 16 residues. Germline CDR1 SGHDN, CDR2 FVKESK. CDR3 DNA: TGTGCCAGCAGCCAAGATGGAAGCGCCAGCACAGATACGCAGTATTTT. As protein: CASSQDGSASTDTQYF.

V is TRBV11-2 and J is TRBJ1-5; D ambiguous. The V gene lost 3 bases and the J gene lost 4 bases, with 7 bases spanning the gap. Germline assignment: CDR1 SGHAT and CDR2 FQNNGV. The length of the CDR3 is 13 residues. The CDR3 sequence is CASSFQNNQPQHF. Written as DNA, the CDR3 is TGTGCCAGCAGCTTCCAGAATAATCAGCCCCAGCATTTT. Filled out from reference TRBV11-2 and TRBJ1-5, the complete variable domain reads EAGVAQSPRYKIIEKRQSVAFWCNPISGHATLYWYQQILGQGPKLLIQFQNNGVVDDSQLPKDRFSAERLKGVDSTLKIQPAKLEDSAVYLCASSFQNNQPQHFGDGTRLSIL.

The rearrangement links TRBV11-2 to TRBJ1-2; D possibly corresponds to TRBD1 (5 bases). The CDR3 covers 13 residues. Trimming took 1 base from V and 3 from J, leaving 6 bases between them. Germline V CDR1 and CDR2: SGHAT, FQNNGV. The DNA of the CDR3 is TGTGCCAGCAGCTTAGTGACAGACTATGGCTACACCTTC. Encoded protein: CASSLVTDYGYTF.

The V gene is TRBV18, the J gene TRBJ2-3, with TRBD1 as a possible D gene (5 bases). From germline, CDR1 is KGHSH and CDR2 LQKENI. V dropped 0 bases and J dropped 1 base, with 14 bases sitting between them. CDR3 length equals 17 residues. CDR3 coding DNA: TGTGCCAGCTCACCACCGGCGGCAGGGAAGGGCACAGATACGCAGTATTTT. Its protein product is CASSPPAAGKGTDTQYF. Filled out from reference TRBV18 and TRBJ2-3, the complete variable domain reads NAGVMQNPRHLVRRRGQEARLRCSPMKGHSHVYWYRQLPEEGLKFMVYLQKENIIDESGMPKERFSAEFPKEGPSILRIQQVVRGDSAAYFCASSPPAAGKGTDTQYFGPGTRLTVL.

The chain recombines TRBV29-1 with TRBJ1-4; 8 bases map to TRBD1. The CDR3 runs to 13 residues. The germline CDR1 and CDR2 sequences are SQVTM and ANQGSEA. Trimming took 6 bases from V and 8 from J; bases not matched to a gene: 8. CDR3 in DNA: TGCAGCGTCGCCGAGACAGGGGACGAAAAACTGTTTTTT. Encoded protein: CSVAETGDEKLFF.

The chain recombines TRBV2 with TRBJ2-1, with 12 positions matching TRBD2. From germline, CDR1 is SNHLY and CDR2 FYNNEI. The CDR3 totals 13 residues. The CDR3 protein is CAEGLAGYNEQFF. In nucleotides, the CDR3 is TGTGCAGAAGGACTAGCGGGGTACAATGAGCAGTTCTTC. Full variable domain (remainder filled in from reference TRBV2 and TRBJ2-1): EPEVTQTPSHQVTQMGQEVILRCVPISNHLYFYWYRQILGQKVEFLVSFYNNEISEKSEIFDDQFSVERPDGSNFTLKIRSTKLEDSAMYFCAEGLAGYNEQFFGPGTRLTVL.

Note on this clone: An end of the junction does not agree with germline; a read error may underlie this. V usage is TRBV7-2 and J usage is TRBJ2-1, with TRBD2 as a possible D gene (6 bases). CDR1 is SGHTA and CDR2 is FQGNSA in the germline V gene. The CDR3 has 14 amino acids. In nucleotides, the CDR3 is TGTGCCAGCAGCCTAGCGAGCTCCTACAATGAGCAGTTCTTC. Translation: CASSLASSYNEQFF. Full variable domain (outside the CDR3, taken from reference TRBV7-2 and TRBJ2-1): GAGVSQSPSNKVTEKGKDVELRCDPISGHTALYWYRQSLGQGLEFLIYFQGNSAPDKSGLPSDRFSAERTGGSVSTLTIQRTQQEDSAVYLCASSLASSYNEQFFGPGTRLTVL.

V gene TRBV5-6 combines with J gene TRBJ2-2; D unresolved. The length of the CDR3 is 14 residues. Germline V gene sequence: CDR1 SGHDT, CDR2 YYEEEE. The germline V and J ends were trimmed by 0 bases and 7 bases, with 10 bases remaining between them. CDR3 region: CASSLELRIGELFF. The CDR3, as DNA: TGTGCCAGCAGCTTGGAACTGCGCATCGGGGAGCTGTTTTTT.

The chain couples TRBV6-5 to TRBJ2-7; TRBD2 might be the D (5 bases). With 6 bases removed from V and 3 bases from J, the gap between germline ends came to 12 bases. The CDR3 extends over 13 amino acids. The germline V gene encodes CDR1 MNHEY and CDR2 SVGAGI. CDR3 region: CASSRTVLYEQYF. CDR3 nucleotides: TGTGCCAGCAGCAGGACTGTTCTCTACGAGCAGTACTTC.

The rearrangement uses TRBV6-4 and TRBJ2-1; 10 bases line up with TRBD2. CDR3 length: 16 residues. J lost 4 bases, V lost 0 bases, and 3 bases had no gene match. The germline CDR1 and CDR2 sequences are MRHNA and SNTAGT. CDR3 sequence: CASSDSIAGGYNEQFF. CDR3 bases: TGTGCCAGCAGTGACTCCATAGCGGGAGGTTACAATGAGCAGTTCTTC.

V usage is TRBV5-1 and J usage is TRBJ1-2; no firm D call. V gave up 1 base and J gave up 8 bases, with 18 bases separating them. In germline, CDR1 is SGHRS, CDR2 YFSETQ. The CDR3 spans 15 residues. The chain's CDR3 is CASSLMQTGARGYTF. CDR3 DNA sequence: TGCGCCAGCAGCTTGATGCAGACCGGAGCCCGAGGCTACACCTTC.

CDR3: CSVGRGQQDEQFF. CDR3 sequence (DNA): TGCAGCGTTGGGAGGGGGCAACAGGATGAGCAGTTCTTC. The rearrangement joins TRBV29-1 to TRBJ2-1; D may be TRBD1 (7 bases). The germline V gene encodes CDR1 SQVTM and CDR2 ANQGSEA. Between the trimmed V and J ends, which lost 4 bases and 8 bases, there was a span of 15 bases. There are 13 residues in the CDR3.

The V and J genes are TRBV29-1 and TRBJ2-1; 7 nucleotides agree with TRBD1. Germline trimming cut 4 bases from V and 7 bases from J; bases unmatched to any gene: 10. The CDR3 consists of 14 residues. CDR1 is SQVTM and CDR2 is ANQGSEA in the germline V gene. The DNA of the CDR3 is TGCAGCGTTGGGCACAGGGGTAGTGGAAATGAGCAGTTCTTC. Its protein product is CSVGHRGSGNEQFF.

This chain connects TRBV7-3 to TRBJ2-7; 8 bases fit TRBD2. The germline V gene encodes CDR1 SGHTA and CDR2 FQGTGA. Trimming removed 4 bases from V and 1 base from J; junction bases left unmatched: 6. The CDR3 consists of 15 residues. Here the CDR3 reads CASSSKRESSYEQYF. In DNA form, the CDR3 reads TGTGCCAGCAGCTCAAAGCGGGAGTCGTCCTACGAGCAGTACTTC.

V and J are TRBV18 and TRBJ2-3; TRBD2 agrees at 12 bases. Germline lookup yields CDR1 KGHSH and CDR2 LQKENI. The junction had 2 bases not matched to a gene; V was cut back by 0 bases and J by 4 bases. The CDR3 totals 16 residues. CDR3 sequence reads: CASSPPASGGADTQYF. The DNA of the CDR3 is TGTGCCAGCTCACCACCGGCTAGCGGGGGGGCAGATACGCAGTATTTT.

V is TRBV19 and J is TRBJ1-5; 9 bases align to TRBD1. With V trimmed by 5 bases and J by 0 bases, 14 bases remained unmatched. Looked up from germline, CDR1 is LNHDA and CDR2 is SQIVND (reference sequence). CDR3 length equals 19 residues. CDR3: CASSPPRDRDRNSNQPQHF. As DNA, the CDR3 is TGTGCCAGTAGTCCTCCCCGGGACAGGGACAGAAATAGCAATCAGCCCCAGCATTTT.

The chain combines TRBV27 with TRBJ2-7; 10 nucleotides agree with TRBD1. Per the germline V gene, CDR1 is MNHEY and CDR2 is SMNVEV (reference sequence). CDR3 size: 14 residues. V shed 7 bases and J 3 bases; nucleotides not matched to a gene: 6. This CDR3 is CASTSRTGGYEQYF. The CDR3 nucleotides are TGTGCCAGCACCTCAAGGACAGGGGGCTACGAGCAGTACTTC.

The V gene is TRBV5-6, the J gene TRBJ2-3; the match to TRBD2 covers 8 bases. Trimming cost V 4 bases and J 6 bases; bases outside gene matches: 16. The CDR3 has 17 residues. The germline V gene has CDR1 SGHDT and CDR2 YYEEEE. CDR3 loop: CASSDARSGRGGDTQYF. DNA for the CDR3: TGTGCCAGCAGCGACGCAAGGAGCGGGAGAGGGGGGGATACGCAGTATTTT.

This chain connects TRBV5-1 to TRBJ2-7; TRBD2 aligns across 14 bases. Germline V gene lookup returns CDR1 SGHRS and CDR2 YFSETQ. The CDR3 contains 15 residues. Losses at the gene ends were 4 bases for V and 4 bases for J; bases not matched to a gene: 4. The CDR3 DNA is TGCGCCAGCAGCACCGGGACTAGCGGGAGTTACGAGCAGTACTTC. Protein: CASSTGTSGSYEQYF.

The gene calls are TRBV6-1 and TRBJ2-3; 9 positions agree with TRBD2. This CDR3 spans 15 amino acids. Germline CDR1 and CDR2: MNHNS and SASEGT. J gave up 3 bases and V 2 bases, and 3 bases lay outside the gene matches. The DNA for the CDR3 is TGTGCCAGCAGTGAAATGCGGGAGGGGACAGATACGCAGTATTTT. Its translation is CASSEMREGTDTQYF.

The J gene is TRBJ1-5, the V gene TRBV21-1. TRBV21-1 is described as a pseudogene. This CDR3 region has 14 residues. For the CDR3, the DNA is TGTCCCTACAGAGGAGGGCTCTCCGGGCAGCCCCAGCATTTT. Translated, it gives CPYRGGLSGQPQHF.

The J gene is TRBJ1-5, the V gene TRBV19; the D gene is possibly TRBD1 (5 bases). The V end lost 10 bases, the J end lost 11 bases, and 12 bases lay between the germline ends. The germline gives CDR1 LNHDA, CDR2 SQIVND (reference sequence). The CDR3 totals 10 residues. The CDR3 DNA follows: TGTGCCACCCCGGTAGGGGCCCAGCATTTT. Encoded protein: CATPVGAQHF.

The CDR3 coding sequence is TGTGCCAGCAGCCCAGGTGCTACAGATACGCAGTATTTT. Translation: CASSPGATDTQYF. The V and J genes are TRBV9 and TRBJ2-3; D remains unclear. Deletions cut 4 bases from V and 3 bases from J, with 9 bases between. Germline values: CDR1 SGDLS, CDR2 YYNGEE. The CDR3 spans 13 residues.

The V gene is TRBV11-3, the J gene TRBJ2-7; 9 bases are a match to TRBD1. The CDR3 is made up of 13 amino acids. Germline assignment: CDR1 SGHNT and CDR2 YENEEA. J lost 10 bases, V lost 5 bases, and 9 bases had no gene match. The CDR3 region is CASSILGTGKQYF. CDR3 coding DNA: TGTGCCAGCAGCATACTCGGGACAGGGAAACAGTACTTC. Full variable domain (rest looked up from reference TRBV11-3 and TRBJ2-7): EAGVVQSPRYKIIEKKQPVAFWCNPISGHNTLYWYLQNLGQGPELLIRYENEEAVDDSQLPKDRFSAERLKGVDSTLKIQPAELGDSAVYLCASSILGTGKQYFGPGTRLTVT.

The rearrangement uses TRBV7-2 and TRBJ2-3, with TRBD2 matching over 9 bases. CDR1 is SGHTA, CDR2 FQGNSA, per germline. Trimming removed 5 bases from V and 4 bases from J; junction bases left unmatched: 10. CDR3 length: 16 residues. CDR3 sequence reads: CASSPWLAGRADTQYF. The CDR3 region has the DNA TGTGCCAGCAGCCCGTGGCTAGCGGGACGCGCAGATACGCAGTATTTT.

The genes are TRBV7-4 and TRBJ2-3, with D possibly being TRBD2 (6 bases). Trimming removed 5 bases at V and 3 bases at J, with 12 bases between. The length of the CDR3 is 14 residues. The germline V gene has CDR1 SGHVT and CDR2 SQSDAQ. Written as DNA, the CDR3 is TGTGCCAGCAGCCGACTAGTAGATACAGATACGCAGTATTTT. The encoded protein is CASSRLVDTDTQYF. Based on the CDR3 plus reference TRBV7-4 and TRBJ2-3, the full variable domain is GAGVSQSPRYKVAKRGRDVALRCDSISGHVTLYWYRQTLGQGSEVLTYSQSDAQRDKSGRPSGRFSAERPERSVSTLKIQRTEQGDSAVYLCASSRLVDTDTQYFGPGTRLTVL.

CDR3 protein: CASSGTGLVNEQFF. The CDR3 DNA follows: TGTGCCAGCAGTGGGACAGGGTTAGTCAATGAGCAGTTCTTC. The gene calls are TRBV6-6 and TRBJ2-1; 9 bases match TRBD1. Per germline, CDR1 MNHNY and CDR2 SVGAGI (reference sequence). This CDR3 has 14 residues. Trimming at V came to 5 bases and at J to 6 bases, leaving 5 bases not matched to a gene.

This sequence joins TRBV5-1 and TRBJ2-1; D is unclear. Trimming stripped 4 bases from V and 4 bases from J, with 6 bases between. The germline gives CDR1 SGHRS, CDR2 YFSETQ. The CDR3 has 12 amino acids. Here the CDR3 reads CASSRSYNEQFF. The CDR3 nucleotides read TGCGCCAGCAGCCGGTCATACAATGAGCAGTTCTTC.